This TCR beta chain appears in the sequencing data of a study of T cells after yellow fever vaccination. Turning to the study itself: For low cell numbers, libraries were made with SMART-Seq v4 Ultra Low Input. Findings and limits, study-wide: Post-booster repertoires again held most primary-vaccination clones (roughly 96% CD4, approximately 90% CD8). Though weaker, the secondary response peaked faster, on day 5 versus 15.

This CDR3 contains 12 residues. Germline assignment: CDR1 SGHDT and CDR2 YYEEEE. Synthesis of TCR cDNA relied on 5'RACE template switching, which attached a universal primer site and UMIs. From the 5' RACE reads, TCRdb called clonotypes with MiXCR, one entry per CDR3 protein. This table has some 600,000 distinct CDR3 sequences, less than 20% appearing once. The sample holds many counts of this clonotype. The antigen is undetermined. At one end, the junction sequence differs from germline, possibly due to a read error. V gene TRBV5-6 combines with J gene TRBJ2-3; D may be TRBD1 or TRBD2 (5 bases each). Material: PBMCs, obtained around 5 days after the first yellow fever vaccination. The source is a man aged 18 to 29 who received the YFV17D yellow fever vaccine. CDR3 residues: CASSLGEDTQYF. The CDR3 DNA reads as TGCGCCAGCAGCTTGGGGGAGGATACGCAGTATTTT.